The source of this T cell receptor (beta chain) is a study of T cell responses to AZD1222 COVID-19 vaccine. CDR1 and CDR2 from the germline V gene are SGHRS and YFSETQ. J lost 5 bases, V lost 3 bases, and 3 bases had no gene match. The CDR3 is 14 residues long. The data were produced by immunoSEQ multiplex PCR, yet TCRdb's version contains in-frame clones alone and is incomplete. The repertoire holds 150,000 to 190,000 clones, about 89% seen once, with roughly a tenth in the top ten. This TCR was sampled from an adult who received the AZD1222 COVID-19 vaccine. Here the sequenced sample was peripheral blood, taken 28 days after the second AZD1222 dose. V usage is TRBV5-1 and J usage is TRBJ2-2; 8 bases align to TRBD2. The CDR3 DNA sequence: TGCGCCAGCAGCTCGACTAGCGCGACCGGGGAGCTGTTTTTT. Residues: CASSSTSATGELFF.